These 12 T cell receptor beta chains share one sample of origin, sequenced in a study of cytomegalovirus exposure and HLA in healthy donors. Amplification used 60 Vbeta primers and 13 Jbeta primers. The protocol was immunoSEQ multiplex PCR, while the TCRdb copy is restricted to in-frame clones and leaves out a portion. The sample records roughly 120,000 clones, around three quarters being singletons. The specimen was PBMCs. These receptors were taken from a woman aged 55-69 years in good health and CMV-seropositive.

This chain links TRBV7-2 with TRBJ1-1; D might be TRBD1 (6 bases). Trimming shortened V by 5 bases and J by 0 bases, and 16 bases separated the two germline ends. CDR1 and CDR2 (germline): SGHTA, FQGNSA. The CDR3 totals 16 residues. The CDR3 loop is CASSPSYRVMNTEAFF. The CDR3 region has the DNA TGTGCCAGCAGCCCCTCATACAGGGTCATGAACACTGAAGCTTTCTTT.

The rearrangement links TRBV5-1 to TRBJ2-2; TRBD2 might be the D (5 bases). Germline V lookup: CDR1 SGHRS, CDR2 YFSETQ. With 0 bases removed from V and 6 bases from J, the gap between germline ends came to 9 bases. CDR3 length: 14 residues. This CDR3 reads CASSLDLAPGELFF. The CDR3 DNA is TGCGCCAGCAGCTTGGATCTAGCCCCCGGGGAGCTGTTTTTT.

The CDR3 nucleotides read TGTGCCTGGACAAGTACAGGGGACGAGACCCAGTACTTC. Protein product: CAWTSTGDETQYF. This sequence joins TRBV30 and TRBJ2-5; TRBD1 matches at 7 bases. Germline loops: CDR1 GTSNPN, CDR2 SVGIG (reference sequence). CDR3 length equals 13 residues. The V segment lost 4 bases and the J segment 5 bases; nucleotides outside the gene matches: 7.

The chain carries TRBV29-1 and TRBJ2-2; possible D gene TRBD1, 6 bases. The germline V gene has CDR1 SQVTM and CDR2 ANQGSEA. This CDR3 region has 13 residues. Trimming removed 5 bases from V and 0 bases from J, with 7 bases in between. The CDR3 nucleotides read TGCAGCGTTTGGACAGCGAACACCGGGGAGCTGTTTTTT. The encoded protein is CSVWTANTGELFF.

The V call is TRBV30, the J call TRBJ1-2; 7 bases agree with TRBD1. The CDR3 length is 12 residues. J was trimmed by 4 bases and V by 7 bases; bases with no gene match: 6. The germline V gene encodes CDR1 GTSNPN and CDR2 SVGIG (reference sequence). In DNA form, the CDR3 reads TGTGCCTCCTGGACAGGCCTCTATGGCTACACCTTC. The encoded protein is CASWTGLYGYTF.

The chain links TRBV7-9 to TRBJ2-7, with D perhaps TRBD1 (6 bases). Trimming cost V 5 bases and J 0 bases, with 11 bases left between them. The germline V gene has CDR1 SEHNR and CDR2 FQNEAQ (reference sequence). The CDR3 consists of 14 residues. This chain's CDR3 is CASSPRQDSYEQYF. CDR3 nucleotides: TGTGCCAGCAGCCCCCGACAGGACTCCTACGAGCAGTACTTC.

V and J are TRBV7-2 and TRBJ2-7; D may be TRBD1 (5 bases). The germline gives CDR1 SGHTA, CDR2 FQGNSA. CDR3 size: 15 residues. V lost 4 bases and J 3 bases, leaving 16 bases between the germline ends. The CDR3 nucleotides read TGTGCCAGCAGCTCGTGGACACTTACCAGCTACGAGCAGTACTTC. Translating it yields CASSSWTLTSYEQYF. Using reference TRBV7-2 and TRBJ2-7 for the parts outside the CDR3, the full variable domain is GAGVSQSPSNKVTEKGKDVELRCDPISGHTALYWYRQSLGQGLEFLIYFQGNSAPDKSGLPSDRFSAERTGGSVSTLTIQRTQQEDSAVYLCASSSWTLTSYEQYFGPGTRLTVT.

The chain recombines TRBV18 with TRBJ2-2; D uncertain. V shed 2 bases and J shed 8 bases, with 12 bases lying between them. From germline, CDR1 is KGHSH and CDR2 LQKENI. This CDR3 has 14 amino acids. This CDR3 reads CASSPIVVSGELFF. The CDR3 nucleotides read TGTGCCAGCTCACCAATCGTAGTATCGGGGGAGCTGTTTTTT.

The chain joins TRBV5-1 to TRBJ1-1; TRBD1 agrees at 7 bases. The CDR3 contains 20 residues. Per germline, CDR1 SGHRS and CDR2 YFSETQ. The V segment lost 2 bases and the J segment 0 bases; nucleotides outside the gene matches: 19. The CDR3 loop is CASSLSRSGGGAGMNTEAFF. CDR3 in DNA: TGCGCCAGCAGCTTAAGTAGGAGTGGAGGGGGCGCGGGGATGAACACTGAAGCTTTCTTT.

The chain has TRBV7-6 and TRBJ2-1; D is possibly TRBD2 (6 bases). Germline-derived CDR1 and CDR2 are SGHVS and FNYEAQ. This CDR3 comprises 15 residues. Trimming cost V 5 bases and J 2 bases, with 13 bases left between them. The CDR3 nucleotides are TGTGCCAGCAGCCCGGTAGGCGGGGCCTACAATGAGCAGTTCTTC. As protein: CASSPVGGAYNEQFF.

The CDR3 DNA reads TGTGCCAGCAGCCAAGGAGCTCCAGGGCGGGAGACCCAGTACTTC. Encoded protein: CASSQGAPGRETQYF. J is TRBJ2-5 and V is TRBV4-2; D perhaps matches TRBD1 (5 bases). With 1 base removed from V and 5 bases from J, the gap between germline ends came to 14 bases. Germline V gene data show CDR1 as LGHNA and CDR2 as YNFKEQ. There are 15 residues in the CDR3.

This chain joins TRBV2 and TRBJ2-3; 14 bases match TRBD2. V gave up 7 bases and J gave up 1 base; unmatched junction bases: 13. The V gene's germline CDR1 is SNHLY and CDR2 FYNNEI. This CDR3 region has 19 residues. The CDR3 region is CASNGARTSGGRGTDTQYF. Here the CDR3 DNA reads TGTGCCAGCAATGGCGCTCGGACTAGCGGGGGGAGGGGCACAGATACGCAGTATTTT. Full variable domain (rest looked up from reference TRBV2 and TRBJ2-3): EPEVTQTPSHQVTQMGQEVILRCVPISNHLYFYWYRQILGQKVEFLVSFYNNEISEKSEIFDDQFSVERPDGSNFTLKIRSTKLEDSAMYFCASNGARTSGGRGTDTQYFGPGTRLTVL.